What follows are 30 T cell receptor beta chains derived from one specimen sequenced in a study of regulatory T cells in long-lasting Graves disease. Time point described: persistent/refractory GD, antithyroid drugs over 5 years with positive TRAb. PBMC RNA was the source of the TCR library. The TCR beta library used iRepertoire HTBI primers with Arm-PCR amplification of CDR3. Using its own MiXCR run on the multiplex PCR reads, TCRdb lists one record per CDR3 protein. The profile shows hundreds of thousands of distinct CDR3 sequences, around 21% of them singletons. Specimen: peripheral blood mononuclear cells (PBMCs), collected when the disease was refractory, from a patient treated with antithyroid drugs. The receptors were gathered from a female donor with Graves disease.

The J gene is TRBJ2-5, the V gene TRBV20-1; D is possibly TRBD2 (6 bases). Germline loops: CDR1 DFQATT, CDR2 SNEGSKA (reference sequence). This CDR3 has 14 residues. V was pared by 2 bases and J by 5 bases, with 15 bases between. CDR3 DNA: TGCAGTGCTAGATCTTGGGATCGGGGGGAGACCCAGTACTTC. Translated, it gives CSARSWDRGETQYF.

This clonotype was detected ten times or more. The chain recombines TRBV28 with TRBJ2-2, with D perhaps TRBD2 (6 bases). CDR1 is MDHEN and CDR2 is SYDVKM in the germline V gene. This CDR3 contains 14 residues. Trimming removed 2 bases from V and 5 bases from J, with 9 bases in between. CDR3 bases: TGTGCCAGCAGTTTAGGCGGGACTACCGGGGAGCTGTTTTTT. As protein: CASSLGGTTGELFF.

Note on this clonotype: A much larger clone differs by one base, so this may be a read error. The rearrangement links TRBV5-5 to TRBJ2-5; D not resolved. Deletions cut 2 bases from V and 5 bases from J, with 19 bases between. Germline V CDR1 and CDR2: SGHKS, YYEKEE (reference sequence). The CDR3 is 16 residues long. The DNA for the CDR3 is TGTGCCAGCAGCTTCGGAACCCTAACCGTCTTGGAGACCCAGTACTTC. It specifies CASSFGTLTVLETQYF.

This clonotype came up a few times. This chain uses TRBV27 with TRBJ2-7, with a possible D match to TRBD2 (6 bases). Trimming left V 0 bases short and J 5 bases short, with 11 bases between. Germline CDR1 MNHEY, CDR2 SMNVEV (reference sequence). This CDR3 region has 14 residues. CDR3 residues: CASSLSGGSNEQYF. CDR3 nucleotides: TGTGCCAGCAGTTTATCGGGAGGTAGCAACGAGCAGTACTTC.

Many counts were recorded for this clonotype. The rearrangement uses TRBV6-9 and TRBJ1-1; 7 bases map to TRBD1. Looked up from germline, CDR1 is MNHGY and CDR2 is SVAAGI. The J segment lost 10 bases and the V segment lost 3 bases, leaving 14 bases of the junction unmatched. The CDR3 runs 15 residues. As DNA, the CDR3 is TGTGCCAGCAGTTACCTAGGGCAGGGGGTCCCTTCAGCTTTCTTT. This translates into CASSYLGQGVPSAFF.

With regard to this clonotype: One end of the junction is discordant with germline, which a read error may explain. The genes are TRBV20-1 and TRBJ1-3; D perhaps matches TRBD1 (6 bases). The CDR3 runs 13 residues. CDR1 is DFQATT and CDR2 is SNEGSKA in the germline V gene (reference sequence). The CDR3 nucleotides read TGCAGTGCTCCCGTGGGAGGGGGAACCACCATATATTTT. Its translation is CSAPVGGGTTIYF.

This clonotype was recorded many times. The CDR3 coding sequence is TGTGCCACCGCCCTCGGGGGATCTAATGAAAAACTGTTTTTT. Translated, it gives CATALGGSNEKLFF. This sequence joins TRBV7-8 and TRBJ1-4; D is possibly TRBD1 (5 bases). V was cut by 10 bases and J by 3 bases, with 15 bases left in between. The CDR3 sequence is 14 residues long. The germline gives CDR1 SGHVS, CDR2 FQNEAQ.

The V call is TRBV29-1, the J call TRBJ1-1, with D hard to call. V dropped 2 bases and J dropped 7 bases, with 11 bases sitting between them. This CDR3 is built from 12 residues. Germline lookup yields CDR1 SQVTM and CDR2 ANQGSEA. CDR3 DNA: TGCAGCGTTGAACAAGACACGGTTGAAGCTTTCTTT. It is translated as CSVEQDTVEAFF.

V gene TRBV7-6 combines with J gene TRBJ1-3; 8 nucleotides match TRBD1. The length of the CDR3 is 15 residues. Germline CDR1 SGHVS, CDR2 FNYEAQ. Trimming took 5 bases from V and 0 from J; bases not matched to a gene: 3. The CDR3, as DNA: TGTGCCAGCAGCGTCGACAGGGGCTCTGGAAACACCATATATTTT. Encoded protein: CASSVDRGSGNTIYF.

The chain links TRBV7-3 to TRBJ2-2; possibly TRBD1 or TRBD2 for D (5 bases each). Germline V gene sequence: CDR1 SGHTA, CDR2 FQGTGA. The CDR3 is made up of 15 amino acids. The V and J ends lost 4 bases and 4 bases respectively, with 13 bases between them. The CDR3 sequence is CASSSIRGPTGELFF. The CDR3 nucleotides read TGTGCCAGCAGCTCTATTCGGGGACCCACCGGGGAGCTGTTTTTT. The full variable domain, rest sourced from reference TRBV7-3 and TRBJ2-2, is GAGVSQTPSNKVTEKGKYVELRCDPISGHTALYWYRQSLGQGPEFLIYFQGTGAADDSGLPNDRFFAVRPEGSVSTLKIQRTERGDSAVYLCASSSIRGPTGELFFGEGSRLTVL.

This clonotype occurred many times. The rearrangement uses TRBV6-1 and TRBJ2-2; the match to TRBD2 covers 13 bases. This CDR3 is 15 amino acids long. The germline V gene encodes CDR1 MNHNS and CDR2 SASEGT. V trimming: 5 bases; J trimming: 8 bases; junction bases outside the gene matches: 5. The CDR3 bases are TGTGCCAGCAGTCCACTAGCGGGAGGGCCAGGGGAGCTGTTTTTT. Amino acids: CASSPLAGGPGELFF.

A word on this clonotype: Since a much larger clone is just one base distant, this may be a read error. The CDR3 protein is CASSSRGQGRDYTF. In DNA form, the CDR3 reads TGTGCCAGCAGTTCCCGGGGACAGGGCAGAGACTACACCTTC. The V and J genes are TRBV6-5 and TRBJ1-2; 9 bases are a match to TRBD1. Per germline, CDR1 MNHEY and CDR2 SVGAGI. The CDR3 covers 14 residues. Unmatched junction bases numbered 10, after V lost 4 bases and J lost 10 bases.

The rearrangement joins TRBV12-3 or TRBV12-4 to TRBJ2-1; D possibly uses TRBD1 or TRBD2 (5 bases each). V was shortened by 6 bases and J by 14 bases, with 20 bases between the two germline ends. The length of the CDR3 is 13 residues. The DNA for the CDR3 is TGTGCCAGCAGGCCGGGACCAAGGACAAGCGAGTTCTTC. This translates into CASRPGPRTSEFF.

This clonotype was seen a handful of times. This chain uses TRBV14 with TRBJ2-7; TRBD2 might be the D (5 bases). In germline, CDR1 is SGHDN, CDR2 FVKESK. The CDR3 contains 16 residues. V was clipped by 4 bases and J by 1 base, with 17 bases between them. CDR3 residues: CASSPLSGGLSYEQYF. DNA of the CDR3: TGTGCCAGCAGCCCACTTTCGGGCGGGCTATCCTACGAGCAGTACTTC.

In its sample, this clonotype was seen a few times. This chain uses TRBV6-1 with TRBJ2-2, with D tentatively TRBD2 (6 bases). The CDR3 contains 14 residues. Germline V lookup: CDR1 MNHNS, CDR2 SASEGT. The V end lost 6 bases, the J end lost 3 bases, and 11 bases lay between the germline ends. CDR3: CASSPGTYTGELFF. The CDR3 DNA reads as TGTGCCAGCAGCCCCGGGACTTACACCGGGGAGCTGTTTTTT.

The chain links TRBV6-1 to TRBJ2-1, with a possible D match to TRBD2 (6 bases). Germline CDR1 reads MNHNS; CDR2 reads SASEGT. This CDR3 comprises 15 residues. Trimming took off 7 bases at V and 0 bases at J, with 13 bases between the two ends. The CDR3 sequence: CASKVTSSSYNEQFF. CDR3 in DNA: TGTGCCAGCAAAGTCACTAGCAGCTCCTACAATGAGCAGTTCTTC.

In its sample, this clonotype was seen many times. The chain recombines TRBV28 with TRBJ1-5; D uncertain. With 10 bases removed from V and 1 base from J, the gap between germline ends came to 14 bases. The CDR3 spans 14 residues. Germline V lookup: CDR1 MDHEN, CDR2 SYDVKM. Here the CDR3 reads CATAVWESNQPQHF. The CDR3 bases are TGTGCCACCGCGGTCTGGGAAAGCAATCAGCCCCAGCATTTT.

The chain is built from TRBV2 and TRBJ2-5; D may correspond to TRBD1 or TRBD2 (5 bases each). The CDR3 runs 15 residues. V lost 5 bases and J 6 bases, leaving 19 bases between the germline ends. In germline, CDR1 is SNHLY, CDR2 FYNNEI. The CDR3 here is CASSIKPRLGQTQYF. The CDR3 DNA reads TGTGCCAGCAGTATCAAACCTCGGCTGGGACAGACCCAGTACTTC.

The sample holds a few counts of this clonotype. J is TRBJ1-4 and V is TRBV27; 7 bases agree with TRBD1. This CDR3 is built from 15 residues. With 4 bases clipped from V and 8 bases from J, the junction kept 10 bases outside the gene matches. Germline V gene data show CDR1 as MNHEY and CDR2 as SMNVEV (reference sequence). CDR3 sequence: CASSSLGQAREKLFF. CDR3 coding DNA: TGTGCCAGCAGTTCATTAGGACAGGCGAGAGAAAAACTGTTTTTT.

V and J are TRBV5-6 and TRBJ2-7; weak D call: TRBD2 (5 bases). From germline, CDR1 is SGHDT and CDR2 YYEEEE. The CDR3 spans 11 residues. Deletions cut 6 bases from V and 3 bases from J, with 7 bases between. The CDR3 here is CASNRGYEQYF. The CDR3 DNA follows: TGTGCCAGCAACCGGGGCTACGAGCAGTACTTC.

This clonotype was seen only a few times. The genes are TRBV6-4 and TRBJ1-2, with 8 positions matching TRBD1. V lost 2 bases and J lost 0; bases outside the gene matches: 14. CDR3 size: 19 residues. From germline, CDR1 is MRHNA and CDR2 SNTAGT. The CDR3 DNA follows: TGTGCCAGCAGTGACCGCTACTGGACAGGGTTTCTCTCTAACTATGGCTACACCTTC. This codes for CASSDRYWTGFLSNYGYTF.

The chain combines TRBV7-8 with TRBJ1-3; D is ambiguous. This CDR3 is built from 15 residues. V was clipped by 3 bases and J by 2 bases, with 11 bases between them. CDR1 is SGHVS, CDR2 FQNEAQ, per germline. Written as DNA, the CDR3 is TGTGCCAGCAGCTTCCCGGGCGACCCTGGAAACACCATATATTTT. Residues: CASSFPGDPGNTIYF.

A word on this clonotype: One end of the junction fails to match germline, which may point to a read error. The chain employs TRBV19 and TRBJ1-4; possible D gene TRBD1, 6 bases. Germline V gives CDR1 LNHDA, CDR2 SQIVND (reference sequence). This CDR3 has 15 amino acids. The CDR3 spells CASSLDGTPNEKLFF. The CDR3 DNA sequence: TGTGCCAGTAGTCTAGACGGGACACCTAATGAAAAACTGTTTTTT.

There are many counts of this clonotype. The chain employs TRBV5-1 and TRBJ2-7, with a tentative D call TRBD2 (5 bases). This CDR3 is built from 13 residues. V shed 3 bases and J shed 5 bases, with 12 bases lying between them. Germline lookup yields CDR1 SGHRS and CDR2 YFSETQ. The CDR3 sequence: CASSSTVSDEQYF. The CDR3 DNA is TGCGCCAGCAGCTCCACGGTTAGCGACGAGCAGTACTTC.

This clonotype was recorded many times. The chain is built from TRBV7-2 and TRBJ2-5; 8 positions match TRBD1. The germline V gene encodes CDR1 SGHTA and CDR2 FQGNSA. V gave up 4 bases and J gave up 1 base; unmatched junction bases: 5. The CDR3 consists of 15 residues. The CDR3 sequence is CASSSWTGIQETQYF. Here the CDR3 DNA reads TGTGCCAGCAGCTCTTGGACAGGGATCCAAGAGACCCAGTACTTC. The variable domain in full, with the rest retrieved from reference TRBV7-2 and TRBJ2-5, is GAGVSQSPSNKVTEKGKDVELRCDPISGHTALYWYRQSLGQGLEFLIYFQGNSAPDKSGLPSDRFSAERTGGSVSTLTIQRTQQEDSAVYLCASSSWTGIQETQYFGPGTRLLVL.

This clonotype was recorded at least ten times. The chain links TRBV20-1 to TRBJ2-5; TRBD2 agrees at 13 bases. The CDR3 is 19 residues long. Germline loops: CDR1 DFQATT, CDR2 SNEGSKA (reference sequence). The V segment lost 2 bases and the J segment 3 bases; nucleotides outside the gene matches: 15. For the CDR3, the DNA is TGCAGTGCTAGACAGAAACGACAACTAGCGGGAGGGGTAAAAGAGACCCAGTACTTC. Translated: CSARQKRQLAGGVKETQYF.

CDR3 sequence reads: CSARDLAQGYEQYF. CDR3 DNA: TGCAGTGCTAGAGATCTAGCACAGGGGTACGAGCAGTACTTC. V gene TRBV20-1 combines with J gene TRBJ2-7; 7 positions agree with TRBD1. Germline V gene data show CDR1 as DFQATT and CDR2 as SNEGSKA (reference sequence). Losses at the gene ends were 0 bases for V and 4 bases for J; bases not matched to a gene: 6. The CDR3 is 14 amino acids.

This clonotype was counted at least ten times. For the CDR3, the DNA is TGCGCCAGCAGCTTGGGTGTCGGGGGGACAGGGACTGAAGCTTTCTTT. Encoded protein: CASSLGVGGTGTEAFF. The rearrangement links TRBV5-1 to TRBJ1-1, with 9 bases matching TRBD1. The V gene's germline CDR1 is SGHRS and CDR2 YFSETQ. V lost 0 bases, J lost 5 bases, and 8 bases stayed unmatched. The CDR3 is made up of 16 amino acids.

The rearrangement links TRBV28 to TRBJ2-5; D may correspond to TRBD1 or TRBD2 (6 bases each). Germline V gives CDR1 MDHEN, CDR2 SYDVKM. Trimming stripped 5 bases from V and 1 base from J, with 17 bases between. The CDR3 sequence is 16 residues long. The CDR3 DNA sequence: TGTGCCAGCAGTCCCCGGGGGCAGGGCCTCCAAGAGACCCAGTACTTC. Amino acids: CASSPRGQGLQETQYF.

This clonotype was recorded many times. This sequence joins TRBV20-1 and TRBJ2-4; D is unresolved. The V gene lost 3 bases and the J gene lost 5 bases, with 11 bases spanning the gap. CDR1 is DFQATT and CDR2 is SNEGSKA in the germline V gene (reference sequence). This CDR3 region has 13 residues. CDR3 DNA: TGCAGTGCTAGGGGTAGTTCCCAAAACATTCAGTACTTC. It codes for CSARGSSQNIQYF.